Given below is one T cell receptor beta chain in context. The data are from a study of siplizumab effects on memory and regulatory T cells. Data came from immunoSEQ multiplex PCR; TCRdb stores just in-frame clones and leaves some out. The sample lists 56,000 or so clones, approximately 97% occurring once. CDR1 is MGHDK and CDR2 is SYGVNS in the germline V gene. This CDR3 is 16 amino acids long. Trimming took 3 bases from V and 0 from J; bases not matched to a gene: 7. The chain employs TRBV25-1 and TRBJ1-2, with TRBD1 identical over 7 bases. Sequencing was done on a sample of naive CD8+ T cells sorted from blood. The clonotype was recovered from a human donor in good health. In nucleotides, the CDR3 is TGTGCCAGCAGTGACTACCCAGGGGGAACTAACTATGGCTACACCTTC. Its protein is CASSDYPGGTNYGYTF.